The source of this T cell receptor (beta chain) is a study of CD8+CD57+ T cells in acquired aplastic anemia. Study at large: CD4+ and CD8+ cells, once sorted, gave DNA averaging around 3.2 ug. Healthy CD8+ samples averaged approximately 11 million reads.

Trimming cost V 6 bases and J 4 bases, with 17 bases left between them. The CDR3 consists of 15 residues. Germline V gives CDR1 SGHRS, CDR2 YFSETQ. This clonotype was counted at least ten times. Profiling of TCR beta VDJ combinations and CDR3 sequences used genomic DNA as template. MiXCR, run by TCRdb on the reads, gives a single entry per CDR3 protein. The sample lists 130,000 or so distinct CDR3 sequences, around two fifths occurring once. The chain uses TRBV5-1 and TRBJ2-1; D is undetermined. Sequences were obtained from sorted CD4+, CD8+, or CD8+CD57+ T cells (not recorded which) from PBMCs. The sequence came from a human donor in good health, serving as a control. In nucleotides, the CDR3 is TGCGCCAGCACCCTTATGAACGGGCGGTACAATGAGCAGTTCTTC. It is translated as CASTLMNGRYNEQFF. The whole variable domain, filled in from reference TRBV5-1 and TRBJ2-1, reads KAGVTQTPRYLIKTRGQQVTLSCSPISGHRSVSWYQQTPGQGLQFLFEYFSETQRNKGNFPGRFSGRQFSNSRSEMNVSTLELGDSALYLCASTLMNGRYNEQFFGPGTRLTVL.